Listed below are T cell receptor beta chains from one sample, sequenced in a study of CXCR3-negative and CXCR3-positive naive CD8 T cells. After re-calling the 5' RACE reads, TCRdb lists one entry per CDR3 protein, DNA absent. Here the sample table reports tens of thousands of distinct CDR3 sequences. Sequencing was carried out using naive CXCR3+ CD8+ T cells from blood. The receptors originated from a human donor in good health. Some clones in this sample may be carry-over from other donors' samples. CDR3s include the opening cysteine and the closing phenylalanine or tryptophan. Not every row has a clone size; where given, it reads once, few, many or a size class.

>TRBV6-5|NA|TRBJ2-7
CASRNRGTESRTSPYEQYF
>TRBV7-6|NA|TRBJ2-7
CASSSYPGQGLEQYF
>TRBV7-9|NA|TRBJ2-2
CASSSGEYTGELFF
>TRBV27|NA|TRBJ2-7
CASSATGSPYEQYF
>TRBV11-2|NA|TRBJ2-7
CVSSGTVGQGVGEQYF
>TRBV7-9|NA|TRBJ1-1
CASSPPGDTEAFF
>TRBV5-5|NA|TRBJ2-1
CASSLDVVSYNEQFF
>TRBV27|NA|TRBJ2-7
CASSTGDRVYEQYF
>TRBV13|NA|TRBJ2-7
CASSNTGQVSYEQYF
>TRBV7-2|NA|TRBJ1-2
CASIARTGRIANYGYTF
>TRBV11-2|NA|TRBJ2-4
CASSLDSGGGYIQYF
>TRBV6-5|NA|TRBJ1-2
CASSLNRNYGYTF
>TRBV20-1|NA|TRBJ1-5
CSAQRQGTNQPQHF
>TRBV29-1|NA|TRBJ1-1
CSVEERTNTGPEAFF
>TRBV7-2|NA|TRBJ2-7
CASSLTGYGYEQYF
>TRBV7-7|medium-sized|TRBJ2-5
CASSLGTGLLETQYF
>TRBV10-3|NA|TRBJ2-7
CAISETGQSYEQYF
>TRBV25-1|NA|TRBJ1-2
CASSDQGGRTGATNYGYTF
>TRBV5-5|NA|TRBJ2-3
CASSFRVGPDTQYF
>TRBV29-1|NA|TRBJ2-5
CSVGGRAGGYKETQYF
>TRBV7-9|NA|TRBJ2-7
CASSPGTVSSYEQYF
>TRBV2|NA|TRBJ2-7
CASSEGQGQGYEQYF
>TRBV6-4|NA|TRBJ1-1
CASSDSPENTEAFF
>TRBV27|NA|TRBJ2-3
CASSFILAGGRDTQYF
>TRBV27|NA|TRBJ1-1
CASSYPGGGTEAFF
>TRBV21-1|NA|TRBJ2-5
CASRTGTKETQYF
>TRBV7-6|NA|TRBJ2-7
CASSSNSGGQNYEQYF
>TRBV29-1|NA|TRBJ2-5
CSVEELADRDQETQYF
>TRBV20-1|NA|TRBJ1-1
CSARDVGGTAAFF
>TRBV3-1|NA|TRBJ2-3
CASNAGGEGTDTQYF
>TRBV3-1|NA|TRBJ2-7
CASSQDPGANYEQYF
>TRBV12-3/TRBV12-4|NA|TRBJ1-5
CASSFDGTSQHF
>TRBV18|NA|TRBJ1-2
CASSPPSANYGYTF
>TRBV7-9|NA|TRBJ2-7
CASSLVGTEQYF
>TRBV7-9|NA|TRBJ1-6
CASSLAGQAKAPLHF
>TRBV15|NA|TRBJ2-1
CATSRGLAGDNEQFF
>TRBV28|NA|TRBJ1-2
CASIRGQSYGYTF
>TRBV7-9|NA|TRBJ1-3
CASSSLSRESGNTIYF
>TRBV6-2/TRBV6-3|NA|TRBJ2-1
CASSYPGLPSSYNEQFF
>TRBV29-1|NA|TRBJ2-7
CSATQGFNEQYF
>TRBV7-3|NA|TRBJ2-1
CASSPSRGSYNEQFF
>TRBV5-1|NA|TRBJ2-3
CASSLGGSTDTQYF
>TRBV9|NA|TRBJ2-3
CASRGESTDTQYF
>TRBV7-3|NA|TRBJ2-7
CASSLTPAQGSVYEQYF
>TRBV4-3|NA|TRBJ1-5
CASSQDGSIDQPQHF
>TRBV18|NA|TRBJ2-5
CASSPPRSGGETQYF
>TRBV15|NA|TRBJ2-7
CATSRGRNEQYF
>TRBV2|NA|TRBJ2-5
CASSDSGLTRETQYF
>TRBV29-1|NA|TRBJ1-2
CSVEAEDSINYGYTF
>TRBV6-5|NA|TRBJ2-7
CASRDRAHEQYF
>TRBV7-6|NA|TRBJ2-3
CASSFWGDTDTQYF
>TRBV6-2/TRBV6-3|NA|TRBJ2-5
CASRRTGGSYQETQYF
>TRBV20-1|NA|TRBJ2-7
CSARPGLSPYYEQYF
>TRBV11-2|NA|TRBJ2-5
CASSQGQGETQYF